This T cell receptor (beta chain) is drawn from a study of beta chain features in type 1 diabetes. The CDR3 covers 15 residues. Germline V gene lookup returns CDR1 SGDLS and CDR2 YYNGEE. Trimming pared 6 bases from V and 4 bases from J, leaving 16 bases between. Study observations and caveats: Type 1 diabetes patients had moderately but significantly shorter TCRB CDR3s in all four CD4+ subsets.

Staining for CD45RO/CCR7/CD25/CD127/CD95/CD27 allowed sorting of CD4+ naive, central memory, regulatory and stem cell-like memory cells. A few counts support this clone. Its cognate antigen is unknown. Reverse transcription of all isolated RNA meant that expressed TCRB transcripts were sequenced. Assay used: immunoSEQ multiplex PCR; TCRdb lists only in-frame clones, some missing. This table has over 120,000 clones, about an eighth appearing once. V and J are TRBV9 and TRBJ2-2; D tentatively reads TRBD1 or TRBD2 (5 bases each). Specimen: central memory CD4+ T cells from blood. The sequence was obtained from a young man with type 1 diabetes. CDR3 protein: CASTRLGTGTGELFF. CDR3 bases: TGTGCCAGCACCCGTCTGGGGACGGGCACCGGGGAGCTGTTTTTT. Full variable domain (rest looked up from reference TRBV9 and TRBJ2-2): DSGVTQTPKHLITATGQRVTLRCSPRSGDLSVYWYQQSLDQGLQFLIQYYNGEERAKGNILERFSAQQFPDLHSELNLSSLELGDSALYFCASTRLGTGTGELFFGEGSRLTVL.